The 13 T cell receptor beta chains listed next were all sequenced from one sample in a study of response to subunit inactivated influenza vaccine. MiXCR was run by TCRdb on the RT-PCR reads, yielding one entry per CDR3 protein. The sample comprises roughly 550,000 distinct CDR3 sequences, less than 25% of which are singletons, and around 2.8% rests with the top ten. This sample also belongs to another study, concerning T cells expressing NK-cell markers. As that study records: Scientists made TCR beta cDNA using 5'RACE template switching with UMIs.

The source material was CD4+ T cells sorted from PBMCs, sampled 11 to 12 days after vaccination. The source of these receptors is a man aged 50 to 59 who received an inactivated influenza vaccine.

The CDR3 spells CASSQGTSGVKNIQYF. CDR3 in DNA: TGTGCCAGCAGCCAAGGAACTAGCGGGGTGAAAAACATTCAGTACTTC. The chain uses TRBV3-1 and TRBJ2-4; 10 nucleotides agree with TRBD2. V was clipped by 1 base and J by 4 bases; unmatched bases: 4. The germline V gene has CDR1 LGHDT and CDR2 YNNKEL (reference sequence). CDR3 length: 16 amino acids.

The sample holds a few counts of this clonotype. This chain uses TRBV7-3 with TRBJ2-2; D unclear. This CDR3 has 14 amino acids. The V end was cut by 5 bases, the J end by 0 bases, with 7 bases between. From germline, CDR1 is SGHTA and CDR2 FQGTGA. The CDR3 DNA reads TGTGCCAGCAGCATAAGTCCGAACACCGGGGAGCTGTTTTTT. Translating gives CASSISPNTGELFF.

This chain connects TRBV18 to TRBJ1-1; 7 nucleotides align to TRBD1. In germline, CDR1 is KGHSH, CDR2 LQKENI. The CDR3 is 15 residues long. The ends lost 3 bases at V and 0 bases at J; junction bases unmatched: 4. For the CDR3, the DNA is TGTGCCAGCTCACCCCGTGGGACAGTGAACACTGAAGCTTTCTTT. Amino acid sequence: CASSPRGTVNTEAFF.

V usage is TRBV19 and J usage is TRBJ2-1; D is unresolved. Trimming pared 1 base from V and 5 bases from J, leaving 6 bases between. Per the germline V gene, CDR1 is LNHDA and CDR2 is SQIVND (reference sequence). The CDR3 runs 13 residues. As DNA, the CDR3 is TGTGCCAGTAGTATAGGTCAGAACAATGAGCAGTTCTTC. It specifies CASSIGQNNEQFF.

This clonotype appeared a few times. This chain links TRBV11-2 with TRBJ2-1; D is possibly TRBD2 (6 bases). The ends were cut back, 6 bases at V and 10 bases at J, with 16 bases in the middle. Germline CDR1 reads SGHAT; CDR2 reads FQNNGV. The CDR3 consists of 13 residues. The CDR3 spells CASRGGPTLEQFF. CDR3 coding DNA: TGTGCCAGCAGGGGGGGTCCTACTTTGGAGCAGTTCTTC.

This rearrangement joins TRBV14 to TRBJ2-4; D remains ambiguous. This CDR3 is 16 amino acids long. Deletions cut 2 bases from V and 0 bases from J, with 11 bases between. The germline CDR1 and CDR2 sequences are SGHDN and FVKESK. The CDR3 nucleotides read TGTGCCAGCAGCCAAACGGTCGAAGTAGCCAAAAACATTCAGTACTTC. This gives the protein CASSQTVEVAKNIQYF.

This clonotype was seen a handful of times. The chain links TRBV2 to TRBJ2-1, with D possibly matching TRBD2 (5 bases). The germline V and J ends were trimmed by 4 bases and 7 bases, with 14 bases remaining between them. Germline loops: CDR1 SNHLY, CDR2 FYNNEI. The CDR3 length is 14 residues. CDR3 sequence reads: CASSVLPGWNEQFF. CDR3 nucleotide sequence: TGTGCCAGCAGTGTCCTCCCGGGATGGAATGAGCAGTTCTTC.

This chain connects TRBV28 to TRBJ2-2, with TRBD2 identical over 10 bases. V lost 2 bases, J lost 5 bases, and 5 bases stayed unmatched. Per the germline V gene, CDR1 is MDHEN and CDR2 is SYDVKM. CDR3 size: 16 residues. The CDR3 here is CASSLLAGVGTGELFF. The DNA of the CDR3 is TGTGCCAGCAGTTTACTAGCGGGAGTTGGGACCGGGGAGCTGTTTTTT.

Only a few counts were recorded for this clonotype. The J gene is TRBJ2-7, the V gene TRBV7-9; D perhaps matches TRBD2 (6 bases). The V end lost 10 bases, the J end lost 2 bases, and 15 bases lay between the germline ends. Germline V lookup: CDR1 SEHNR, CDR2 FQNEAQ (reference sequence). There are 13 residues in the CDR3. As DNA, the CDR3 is TGTGCCACCACCGCCGGGACTCCCTACGAGCAGTACTTC. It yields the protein CATTAGTPYEQYF.

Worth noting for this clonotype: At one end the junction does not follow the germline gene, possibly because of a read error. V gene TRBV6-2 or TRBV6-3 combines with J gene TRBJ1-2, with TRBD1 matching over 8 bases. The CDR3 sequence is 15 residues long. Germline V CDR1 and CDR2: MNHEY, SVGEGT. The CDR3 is CASRQSGTGDYGYTF. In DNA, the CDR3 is TGTGCCAGCAGGCAATCCGGGACAGGCGACTACGGCTACACCTTC.

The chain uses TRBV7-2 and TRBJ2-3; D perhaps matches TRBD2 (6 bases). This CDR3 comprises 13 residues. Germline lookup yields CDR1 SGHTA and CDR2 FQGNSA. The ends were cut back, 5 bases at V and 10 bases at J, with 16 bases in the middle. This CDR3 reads CASSPSMGLAQYF. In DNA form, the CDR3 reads TGTGCCAGCAGCCCGTCCATGGGACTGGCGCAGTATTTT. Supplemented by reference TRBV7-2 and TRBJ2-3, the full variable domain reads GAGVSQSPSNKVTEKGKDVELRCDPISGHTALYWYRQSLGQGLEFLIYFQGNSAPDKSGLPSDRFSAERTGGSVSTLTIQRTQQEDSAVYLCASSPSMGLAQYFGPGTRLTVL.

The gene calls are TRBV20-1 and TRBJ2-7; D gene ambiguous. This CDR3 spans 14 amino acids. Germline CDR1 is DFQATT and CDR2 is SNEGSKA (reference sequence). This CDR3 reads CFARVGQAHYEQYF. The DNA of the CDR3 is TGCTTTGCTAGAGTAGGCCAGGCGCACTACGAGCAGTACTTC.

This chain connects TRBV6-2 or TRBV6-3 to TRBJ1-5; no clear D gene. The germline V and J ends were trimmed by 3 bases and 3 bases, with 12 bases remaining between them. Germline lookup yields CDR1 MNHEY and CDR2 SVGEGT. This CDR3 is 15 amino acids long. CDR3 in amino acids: CASSYTGRLNQPQHF. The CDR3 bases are TGTGCCAGCAGTTATACTGGCAGGCTCAATCAGCCCCAGCATTTT.